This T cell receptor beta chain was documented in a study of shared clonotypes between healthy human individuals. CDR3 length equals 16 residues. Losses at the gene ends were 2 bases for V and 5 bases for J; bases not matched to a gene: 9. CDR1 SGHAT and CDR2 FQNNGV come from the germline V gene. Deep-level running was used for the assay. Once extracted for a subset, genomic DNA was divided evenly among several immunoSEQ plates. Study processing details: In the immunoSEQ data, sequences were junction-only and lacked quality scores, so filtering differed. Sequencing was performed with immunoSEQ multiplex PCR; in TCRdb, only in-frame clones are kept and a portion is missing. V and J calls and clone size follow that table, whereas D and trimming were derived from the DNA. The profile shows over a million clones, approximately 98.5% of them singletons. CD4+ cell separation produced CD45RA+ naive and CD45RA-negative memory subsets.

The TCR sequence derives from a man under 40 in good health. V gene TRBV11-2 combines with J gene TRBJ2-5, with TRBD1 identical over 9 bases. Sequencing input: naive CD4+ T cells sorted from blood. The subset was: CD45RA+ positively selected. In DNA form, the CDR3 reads TGTGCCAGCAGCTTAAGCCAAATCGACAGGGGGGAGACCCAGTACTTC. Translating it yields CASSLSQIDRGETQYF.